This T cell receptor (beta chain) came from a study of control samples from healthy donors and cancer patients. TCRdb's copy holds only in-frame clones and misses some; the assay was immunoSEQ multiplex PCR. The sample holds approximately 100,000 clones, around 88% seen once. As for this clone: The sample carries other DNA sequences with the same CDR3.

The material sequenced was PBMCs. This clonotype originated in a man aged 60 to 75 with lung cancer.

Here the CDR3 DNA reads TGTGCCAGCAGCTTGGATAGGGGCCAGAGCTCTGGAAACACCATATATTTT. This translates into CASSLDRGQSSGNTIYF. V and J are TRBV5-4 and TRBJ1-3; D might be TRBD1 (5 bases). Germline assignment: CDR1 SGHNT and CDR2 YYREEE (reference sequence). The CDR3 length is 17 residues. V gave up 0 bases and J gave up 0 bases, with 13 bases separating them.